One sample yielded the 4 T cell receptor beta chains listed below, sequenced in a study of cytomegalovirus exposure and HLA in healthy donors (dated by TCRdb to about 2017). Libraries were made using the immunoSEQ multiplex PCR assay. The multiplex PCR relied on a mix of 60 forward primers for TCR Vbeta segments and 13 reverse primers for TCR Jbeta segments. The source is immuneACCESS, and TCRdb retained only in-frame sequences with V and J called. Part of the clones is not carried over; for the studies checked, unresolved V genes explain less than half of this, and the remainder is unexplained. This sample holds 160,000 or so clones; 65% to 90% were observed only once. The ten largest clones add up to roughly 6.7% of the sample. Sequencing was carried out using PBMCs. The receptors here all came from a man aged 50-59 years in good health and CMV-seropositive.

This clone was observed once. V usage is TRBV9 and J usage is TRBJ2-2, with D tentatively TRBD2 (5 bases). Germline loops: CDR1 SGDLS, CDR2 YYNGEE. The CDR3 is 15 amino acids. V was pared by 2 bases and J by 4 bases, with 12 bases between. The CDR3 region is CASSVGGSGTGELFF. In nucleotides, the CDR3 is TGTGCCAGCAGCGTCGGCGGGTCGGGCACCGGGGAGCTGTTTTTT.

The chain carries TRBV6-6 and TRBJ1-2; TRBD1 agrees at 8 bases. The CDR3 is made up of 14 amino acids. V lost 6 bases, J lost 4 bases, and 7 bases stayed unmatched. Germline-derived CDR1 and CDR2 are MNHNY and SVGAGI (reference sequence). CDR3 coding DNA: TGTGCCAGCAGCCAACTACAGGGGGGCTATGGCTACACCTTC. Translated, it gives CASSQLQGGYGYTF.

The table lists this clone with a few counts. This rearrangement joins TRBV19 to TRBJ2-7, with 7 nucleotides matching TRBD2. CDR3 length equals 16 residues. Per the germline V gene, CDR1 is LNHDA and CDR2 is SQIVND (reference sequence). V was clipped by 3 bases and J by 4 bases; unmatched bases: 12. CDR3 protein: CASSMGPSGAGYEQYV. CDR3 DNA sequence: TGTGCCAGTAGTATGGGGCCTAGCGGAGCTGGGTACGAGCAGTACGTC.

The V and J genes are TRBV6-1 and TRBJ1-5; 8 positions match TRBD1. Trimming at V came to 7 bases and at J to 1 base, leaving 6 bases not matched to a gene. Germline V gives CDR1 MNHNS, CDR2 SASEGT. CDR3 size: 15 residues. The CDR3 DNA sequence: TGTGCCAGCACCTCCTACAGGGGGAGCAATCAGCCCCAGCATTTT. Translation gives CASTSYRGSNQPQHF.